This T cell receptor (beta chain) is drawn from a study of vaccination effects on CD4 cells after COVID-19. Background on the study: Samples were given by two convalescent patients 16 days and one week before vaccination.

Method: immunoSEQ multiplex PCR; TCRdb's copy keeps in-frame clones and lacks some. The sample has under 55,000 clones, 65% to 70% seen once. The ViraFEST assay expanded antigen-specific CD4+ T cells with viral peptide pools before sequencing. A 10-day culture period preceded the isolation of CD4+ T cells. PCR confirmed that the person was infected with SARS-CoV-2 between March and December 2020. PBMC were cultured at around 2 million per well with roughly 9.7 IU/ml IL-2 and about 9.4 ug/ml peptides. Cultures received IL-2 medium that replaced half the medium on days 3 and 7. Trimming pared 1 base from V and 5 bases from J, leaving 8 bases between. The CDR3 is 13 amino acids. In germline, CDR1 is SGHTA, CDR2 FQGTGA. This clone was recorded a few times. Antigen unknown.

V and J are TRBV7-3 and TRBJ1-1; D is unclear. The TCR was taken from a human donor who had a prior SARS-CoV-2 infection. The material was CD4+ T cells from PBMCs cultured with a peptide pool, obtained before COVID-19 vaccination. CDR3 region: CASSLRRGTEAFF. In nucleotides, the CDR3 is TGTGCCAGCAGCTTAAGACGAGGGACTGAAGCTTTCTTT. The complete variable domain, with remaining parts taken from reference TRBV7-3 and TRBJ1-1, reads GAGVSQTPSNKVTEKGKYVELRCDPISGHTALYWYRQSLGQGPEFLIYFQGTGAADDSGLPNDRFFAVRPEGSVSTLKIQRTERGDSAVYLCASSLRRGTEAFFGQGTRLTVV.